This T cell receptor beta chain is drawn from a study of OX40 agonist ivuxolimab in advanced cancers. For the wider study: Ivuxolimab was an agonistic, fully human IgG2 monoclonal antibody directed against OX40 (CD134), a costimulatory receptor. Of the 50 to 55 patients in dose escalation, about 19 had hepatocellular carcinoma, some 15 had melanoma, 9 had renal cell carcinoma and 9 had head and neck cancer. Peripheral TCRbeta sequencing aimed to test whether ivuxolimab altered TCR sequence diversity and caused clonal T-cell expansion. A male proportion of nearly 85% and a mean age of about 60 years, ranging from roughly 23 to 79, were recorded for the dose-escalation cohort. Intravenous ivuxolimab was administered to patients every 2 weeks at six dose levels: 0.01, 0.1, 0.3, 1.5, 3 and 10 mg/kg. The monotherapy dose-escalation portion (N = 52 patients) of the phase I ivuxolimab trial is reported in the paper. Partial responses occurred in three dose-escalation patients, of whom one had hepatocellular carcinoma and two had cutaneous melanoma. Patients were allowed to have had prior anti-PD-1, anti-PD-L1 or anti-CTLA-4 therapy, and around 43% of the dose-escalation patients had been treated with checkpoint inhibitors. The study at large found these results: The antigen specificity of the peripheral T cells that underwent clonal expansion was not determined. Low levels of normalized T-cell clonal expansion were also shown by some nonresponding patients. In partial responders in the 0.1-3.0 mg/kg groups, normalized peripheral clonal expansion was found to be among the lowest, especially among CD8+ T cells. On average, CD8+ T cells showed more expanded clones than CD4+ T cells after ivuxolimab. At doses from 0.1 to 3.0 mg/kg, clonal expansion was seen in both CD4+ and CD8+ blood T cells between baseline and week 6.

Genomic DNA was extracted from sorted cells for sequencing of the TCRbeta CDR3 region. TCRbeta CDR3 regions were sequenced using the immunoSEQ Assay. TCRdb took over this immuneACCESS table, retaining in-frame rearrangements with V and J assigned. Such tables are incomplete; in checked studies, under half of the missing clones stem from an unresolved V gene, and the remainder is unexplained. Within this sample are more than 50,000 clones, with over 65% of them counted one time only. The top ten clones comprise roughly 1.5% of the sample. As for this clone: Its antigen has not been determined. Within one base of it there is no much larger clone, and no base qualities were kept.

V is shortened by 1 base, J by 1 base, and the region joining them spans 3 bases. From the germline V gene (reference sequence), CDR1 is SGHKS and CDR2 is YYEKEE. CDR3 length: 13 amino acids, cysteine to phenylalanine. CDR3 DNA is the only sequence kept; it has 39 bases, read in frame from the first base. Patients with autoimmune disease history or receiving systemic immunosuppression were excluded from the trial. In every dose cohort, peripheral blood was drawn for TCR sequencing at baseline, cycle 4 day 1, and cycle 7 day 1. The samples were drawn from a first-in-human, open-label, multicenter phase I dose-escalation trial of ivuxolimab. Adults with locally advanced or metastatic melanoma, renal cell, hepatocellular, or head and neck squamous cell carcinoma were enrolled in the trial. Before TCR sequencing, CD4+ and CD8+ T cells were separately sorted from peripheral blood.

The rearranged chain carries TRBV5-5 and TRBJ1-5; too little of a D gene remains to name it. The sample consisted of CD4+ or CD8+ T cells sorted from blood, taken in a trial of the OX40 agonist ivuxolimab. The TCR was taken from an adult with an advanced solid tumor such as melanoma, head and neck, liver or kidney cancer. The sequenced DNA: TGTGCCAGCAGCTTGAGCAGCAATCAGCCCCAGCATTTT. This gives the protein CASSLSSNQPQHF.